The clone carrying this T cell receptor beta chain was found a few times. This specimen comes from a study of blood T cell repertoires in COVID-19. The CDR3 has 15 residues. Assay: immunoSEQ multiplex PCR; the TCRdb copy retains only in-frame clones and omits some. The table has fewer than 350,000 clones, roughly nine tenths seen once. The sequence was obtained from a woman between 35 and 50 years old who had recovered from COVID-19. The chain joins TRBV21-1 to TRBJ1-2; TRBD1 is taken as the D call from the table, unchecked against the DNA. TRBV21-1 has pseudogene status. The specimen was PBMCs or T cells enriched from blood (not recorded which). This chain's CDR3 is CASSKARAGSYGYTF. The CDR3, as DNA: TGTGCCAGCAGCAAAGCTCGGGCAGGGTCCTATGGCTACACCTTC.